This T cell receptor beta chain stems from a study of T cells in Graves' hyperthyroidism and ophthalmopathy. Findings and limits, study-wide: Also found in blood were most expanded thyroid clonotypes above 0.001.

This clonotype was seen at least ten times. The antigen is unknown. This CDR3 spans 15 amino acids. Germline loops: CDR1 SNHLY, CDR2 FYNNEI. J was trimmed by 2 bases and V by 6 bases; bases with no gene match: 10. From around 11 ml of fresh peripheral blood, PBMCs were isolated. The source material, RNA transcripts, was used to amplify TCR beta CDR3 regions. The HTBI primer set served for first-round RT-PCR of the TCR CDR3. TCRdb ran MiXCR on the multiplex PCR reads and lists one entry per CDR3 protein. The sample consists of about 610,000 distinct CDR3 sequences, approximately 15% of them appearing once.

The sample consisted of blood. The source of this sequence is a woman in her thirties or forties with Graves' ophthalmopathy. The rearrangement links TRBV2 to TRBJ2-7; 7 nucleotides align to TRBD1. The CDR3 DNA sequence: TGTGCCAGCAGCGCAGGGACAGCGGCAACCTACGAGCAGTACTTC. This encodes CASSAGTAATYEQYF.